This is a list of T cell receptor beta chains from one sample in a study of cytomegalovirus exposure and HLA in healthy donors. Libraries were prepared by immunoSEQ multiplex PCR; TCRdb keeps only in-frame clonotypes and omits some of them. The table lists some 200,000 clones, 85% to 90% of them singletons, with more than 0.8% in the top ten. The sequenced sample was PBMCs. All receptors come from a woman aged 18-30 years in good health and CMV-seronegative. Each CDR3 is given with its conserved first and last residue. The D gene is left open where the match is weak. For some rows the clone size is stated as once, few or many, or as a class when expanded; others skip it.

NA	TRBV6-1	TRBJ1-2	NA	TGTGCCAGCAGTGAGTTTACAGGGCCCAACTATGGCTACACCTTC	CASSEFTGPNYGYTF
NA	TRBV5-1	TRBJ1-1	NA	TGCGCCAGCGGTCAGGGTTCTGAAGCTTTCTTT	CASGQGSEAFF
NA	TRBV6-1	TRBJ1-2	NA	TGTGCCAGCAGCCTAGACGCGGACTATGGCTACACCTTC	CASSLDADYGYTF
NA	TRBV6-1	TRBJ2-5	TRBD2	TGTGCCAGCATCCCAGCGGGGGGCATGGAGACCCAGTACTTC	CASIPAGGMETQYF
NA	TRBV5-6	TRBJ2-3	NA	TGTGCCAGCAACTCTTTAAGGGGCGTGGATACGCAGTATTTT	CASNSLRGVDTQYF
NA	TRBV4-2	TRBJ1-4	NA	TGTGCCAGCAGCCAAGGCCCCCGACCCCAGGCAACTAATGAAAAACTGTTTTTT	CASSQGPRPQATNEKLFF
NA	TRBV7-9	TRBJ2-2	NA	TGTGCCAGCAGCTTAATTCCGAGTGCGAACACCGGGGAGCTGTTTTTT	CASSLIPSANTGELFF
NA	TRBV7-3	TRBJ2-1	TRBD2	TGTGCCAGCAGCTTAAAGGGACTAGCGGGATCCTCTGTTAATGAGCAGTTCTTC	CASSLKGLAGSSVNEQFF
NA	TRBV30	TRBJ2-1	TRBD2	TGTGTCCCGGGGGGGGCTAGCGGGGGTAATAGGGCCTACAATGAGCAGTTCTTC	CVPGGASGGNRAYNEQFF
NA	TRBV27	TRBJ2-6	TRBD1	TGTGCCAGCGGAAGGCCGGGACAGGGGGCGCGTGGGGCCAACGTCCTGACTTTC	CASGRPGQGARGANVLTF
NA	TRBV19	TRBJ2-3	NA	TGTGCCAGTAGTATCAAAGATACGCAGTATTTT	CASSIKDTQYF
NA	TRBV7-8	TRBJ1-6	TRBD1	TGTGCCAGCAGCTCCGAACCGGGACAGGGGAGAGGGTCCTATAATTCACCCCTCCACTTT	CASSSEPGQGRGSYNSPLHF
NA	TRBV7-9	TRBJ1-1	NA	TGTGCCAGCAGCCCCGGTGGGCTGCAAGAAGCTTTCTTT	CASSPGGLQEAFF
NA	TRBV30	TRBJ2-5	NA	TGTGCCTGGAGTGGCAGACAGGCGGCTACTGGGACCCAGTACTTC	CAWSGRQAATGTQYF
few	TRBV27	TRBJ1-1	TRBD1	TGTGCTCTGAGCCCGGGGACAGCGAACACTGAAGCTTTCTTT	CALSPGTANTEAFF
NA	TRBV4-1	TRBJ2-6	NA	TGCGCCAGCAGCCATGGTAGACAGCTCTCTGGGGCCAACGTCCTGACTTTC	CASSHGRQLSGANVLTF
NA	TRBV5-4	TRBJ2-7	TRBD1	TGTGCCAGCAGGTCGGGACAGGACCCATACGAGCAGTACTTC	CASRSGQDPYEQYF
NA	TRBV30	TRBJ1-4	NA	TGTGCCTGGAGGAGGGATAATGAAAAACTGTTTTTT	CAWRRDNEKLFF
NA	TRBV30	TRBJ2-6	TRBD1	TGTGCCTATCAGGACAGGGTAAGCTCTGGGGCCAACGTCCTGACTTTC	CAYQDRVSSGANVLTF
NA	TRBV5-1	TRBJ2-3	NA	TGCGCCAGCAGGTCCGGACAATCCACAGATACGCAGTATTTT	CASRSGQSTDTQYF
NA	TRBV11-2	TRBJ1-3	NA	TGTGCCAGCAGCTTACAGCAGGCTTCTGGAAACACCATATATTTT	CASSLQQASGNTIYF
NA	TRBV5-4	TRBJ2-1	TRBD2	TGTGCCAGCAGCCATGGGACTAGCGGGAGTTATGAGCAGTTCTTC	CASSHGTSGSYEQFF
NA	TRBV5-6	TRBJ2-3	TRBD1	TGTGCCAGCAGCTACGGGACAGGGGTTACAGATACGCAGTATTTT	CASSYGTGVTDTQYF
NA	TRBV4-3	TRBJ2-5	NA	TGCGCCAGCAGCCGAGGCTGGCAAGAGACCCAGTACTTC	CASSRGWQETQYF
few	TRBV29-1	TRBJ1-2	NA	TGCAGCGTCGGGGGAGGTCCGGGCGATGGCTACACCTTC	CSVGGGPGDGYTF
NA	TRBV30	TRBJ2-1	TRBD2	TGTGCCTCTTTTAGCGGGAGGGGAAATGAGCAGTTCTTC	CASFSGRGNEQFF
NA	TRBV2	TRBJ1-5	TRBD1	TGTGCCAGCAGTGACCCGGACAGGGAAGGAAGCAATCAGCCCCAGCATTTT	CASSDPDREGSNQPQHF
NA	TRBV27	TRBJ1-5	TRBD1	TGTGCCAGCGGTCCAGGGGGCGCGGGACAGCCCCAGCATTTT	CASGPGGAGQPQHF
once	TRBV6-1	TRBJ1-5	NA	TGTGCCAGCAGTTTAAGGGGGCAGCCCCAGCATTTT	CASSLRGQPQHF
once	TRBV25-1	TRBJ1-2	TRBD1	TGTGCCAGCAGTGTTAAGGGGGCGCAGTATGGCTACACCTTC	CASSVKGAQYGYTF
once	TRBV5-1	TRBJ1-1	NA	TGCGCCAGCAGCATAGCTACACCCCTCTATGAAGCTTTCTTT	CASSIATPLYEAFF
once	TRBV7-9	TRBJ2-1	NA	TGTGCCAGCAGCTTACCCACAAATGCACCACACAATGAGCAGTTCTTC	CASSLPTNAPHNEQFF
NA	TRBV7-8	TRBJ2-3	TRBD2	TGTGCCAGCAGTTTCGGACTAGCGGGGAACACAGATACGCAGTATTTT	CASSFGLAGNTDTQYF
NA	TRBV9	TRBJ2-7	TRBD1	TGTGCCAGCAGCCTTGGACAGGGGGCTTACGAGCAGTACTTC	CASSLGQGAYEQYF
NA	TRBV5-1	TRBJ1-1	TRBD1	TGCGCCAGCAGCTTGGTGACAGGGACCAACACTGAAGCTTTCTTT	CASSLVTGTNTEAFF
NA	TRBV10-2	TRBJ1-1	NA	TGCGCCAGCACCTCATACAGGTCGTCCACTGAAGCTTTCTTT	CASTSYRSSTEAFF
NA	TRBV18	TRBJ1-4	NA	TGTGCCAGCTCACCCTCGGTTACAACTAATGAAAAACTGTTTTTT	CASSPSVTTNEKLFF
NA	TRBV2	TRBJ1-5	NA	TGTGCCAGCAGCGCTGAAGGGGGCAATCAGCCCCAGCATTTT	CASSAEGGNQPQHF
NA	TRBV18	TRBJ1-1	NA	TGTGCCAGCTCACCACCTTCCAGGGGTATGAACACTGAAGCTTTCTTT	CASSPPSRGMNTEAFF
NA	TRBV7-9	TRBJ1-2	NA	TGTGCCAGCAGCTTAAGGGTAGTAGCGGTTGACTATGGCTACACCTTC	CASSLRVVAVDYGYTF
NA	TRBV23-1	TRBJ2-7	TRBD2	TGCGCCAGCAGTCAAATTCGGACTAGCGGCTCCTACGAGCAGTACTTC	CASSQIRTSGSYEQYF
NA	TRBV4-1	TRBJ1-1	TRBD1	TGCGCCAGCAGCCCTACAGGACAGGGGTGGAGTGAAGCTTTCTTT	CASSPTGQGWSEAFF
NA	TRBV5-1	TRBJ2-7	TRBD2	TGCGCCAGCAGCTTGGAGGCTAGCGGAGCTTTGGCCTACGAGCAGTACTTC	CASSLEASGALAYEQYF
NA	TRBV19	TRBJ2-7	NA	TGTGCCAGCTCACGAGGGGACTTCTCCTACGAGCAGTACTTC	CASSRGDFSYEQYF
NA	TRBV7-9	TRBJ2-5	TRBD2	TGTGCCAGCAGTTCCAGCGGGAGCGGGACCCAGTACTTC	CASSSSGSGTQYF
NA	TRBV15	TRBJ2-5	TRBD1	TGTGCCACCAGCATTCGAGGGACAGGGCCTTATCGGGAGACCCAGTACTTC	CATSIRGTGPYRETQYF
few	TRBV25-1	TRBJ1-1	NA	TGTGCCAGCAGTGAATACTCTGAAGCTTTCTTT	CASSEYSEAFF
few	TRBV6-5	TRBJ1-6	NA	TGTGCCAGCAGTTACGGGGCAGGCCGAAATTCACCCCTCCACTTT	CASSYGAGRNSPLHF
few	TRBV2	TRBJ1-1	TRBD1	TGTGCCAGCAGTGTTGACCGGGACAGCCCCATGAACACTGAAGCTTTCTTT	CASSVDRDSPMNTEAFF
NA	TRBV10-1	TRBJ1-1	TRBD1	TGCGCCAGCAGTTCGGACAGGGTGAACACTGAAGCTTTCTTT	CASSSDRVNTEAFF
NA	TRBV7-9	TRBJ2-5	NA	TGTGCCAGCAGCGTTGACAGGGAGACCCAGTACTTC	CASSVDRETQYF
NA	TRBV7-9	TRBJ2-7	TRBD1	TGTGCCATCCGCAGGGGGTCCCCTTCCTACGAGCAGTACTTC	CAIRRGSPSYEQYF
once	TRBV19	TRBJ1-5	TRBD1	TGTGCCAGTAGGGACAGGGGAGGTCAGCCCCAGCATTTT	CASRDRGGQPQHF
NA	TRBV10-3	TRBJ1-4	NA	TGTGCCATCAGTGAGTCGTATTCCAGCGGAAAACTGTTTTTT	CAISESYSSGKLFF
NA	TRBV11-2	TRBJ2-1	TRBD2	TGTGCCAGCAGCTTAGCCCAGCGGGGGGATGAGCAGTTCTTC	CASSLAQRGDEQFF
NA	TRBV7-8	TRBJ1-2	NA	TGTGCCAGCAGCCTCTTGTGGACACTTGGCTACACCTTC	CASSLLWTLGYTF
NA	TRBV11-2	TRBJ2-7	NA	TGTGCCAGCAGCTGGGGGGGCTCGGGCGAGCAGTACTTC	CASSWGGSGEQYF
NA	TRBV5-4	TRBJ2-5	TRBD1	TGTGCCAGCAGCTCGGGACAGGTGGGGGAGACCCAGTACTTC	CASSSGQVGETQYF